This T cell receptor beta chain was retrieved from a study of T cell responses to AZD1222 COVID-19 vaccine (dated by TCRdb to the early 2020s). Regarding the complete study: Because spike-specific TCR depth and breadth did not differ between the two schedules, AZD1222 recipients who got a second dose at roughly 4 weeks were pooled with those who got a second dose at roughly 12 weeks. Enrollment into the trials was organized by age into subgroups of 18-55, 56-69 and 70-plus years, and those subgroups contained roughly 160, 29 and 62 TCR-sequenced participants, respectively. A total of 240 or so trial participants underwent TCR sequencing, of whom about 210 had received two doses of AZD1222 and approximately 26 had received two doses of the MenACWY control vaccine.

This clone appeared a single time. It lacks a known antigen. No clone much larger than this one lies a single base away; base qualities are absent. The CDR3 regions of human TCRbeta chains were analyzed by immunosequencing. In the paper's pipeline: Repertoire TCRs were checked for matches against a reference library of SARS-CoV-2-specific TCRs that had been generated using the MIRA antigen-specificity platform. Breadth was defined as the fraction of unique TCRs that were SARS-CoV-2-associated. Depth was defined as the fraction of total T cells that were SARS-CoV-2-associated. Using the MIRA data, each spike-specific TCR was assigned both to the spike region to which the TCR was reactive and to a CD4 or CD8 class. Log10-transformed breadth and depth values were compared by one-way ANOVA with Sidak's multiple comparisons tests. Imported from immuneACCESS, the table was reduced by TCRdb to in-frame sequences with V and J called. These copies leave out some clones; in studies compared against another copy, an unresolved V gene accounts for under half, and the cause of the remainder is not known. V and J calls and clone size are those listed in that table; D and trimming were worked out from the DNA. This sample holds approximately 120,000 clones; around 87% were observed only once. Of the sample, about 10% falls within the top ten clones.

General study outcomes and caveats: The whole spike protein was spanned by vaccine-associated CD4 TCRs, and dominant responses were seen in regions 160-218 and 743-854. Because no day 14 peak-response samples were available, repertoires were characterized only after the peak T cell response. Nearly half of unique spike-specific TCRs reportedly recognized epitopes outside regions mutated in the B.1.351 and B.1.1.7 variants. The 56-69-year group was small, and its depth increase did not reach significance, likely because of low power. Conclusions about previously exposed vaccinees are limited because only a handful of AZD1222 recipients were SARS-CoV-2 seropositive at baseline. Participants were mostly white British, with more females than males. The authors suggested clonal diversity may have been underestimated. After two AZD1222 doses, both the breadth and the depth of spike-specific TCRs were significantly higher than at day 0 and than in MenACWY recipients.

CDR1 and CDR2, looked up from the germline V gene, are SNHLY and FYNNEI. V sheds 3 bases and J sheds 7 bases, leaving 18 bases between their ends. From the cysteine through the phenylalanine, the CDR3 covers 15 amino acids. The DNA shown is the 45-base CDR3, in frame from base 1. The time point label of this sample denotes: baseline before first vaccination. Samples from vaccinated people were obtained from the UK trials COV001 and COV002, which included a single-blind randomized controlled phase 2/3 trial of AZD1222 (ChAdOx1 nCoV-19) in healthy adults. Trial participant PBMC samples were collected at day 0 and day 28 after the second dose for TCRbeta chain sequencing.

Material: peripheral blood, obtained on day 0 of AZD1222 vaccination. The clonotype originates from an adult in good health. The sequence links TRBV2 to TRBJ2-5, and the D gene may be TRBD1, 6 bases matching. The CDR3 region: CASSDGQGRSGTQYF. Here is the DNA: TGTGCCAGCAGTGACGGGCAGGGGCGGTCCGGGACCCAGTACTTC.